The 9 T cell receptor beta chains below come from one sample, sequenced in a study of control samples from healthy donors and cancer patients. Profiled with immunoSEQ multiplex PCR; TCRdb holds only in-frame clones, not every one. The sample lists some 200,000 clones; roughly 94% were seen once. The sequencing input was blood. Every receptor here comes from a man aged 50 or older in good health.

The gene calls are TRBV28 and TRBJ2-4, with D perhaps matching TRBD1 (5 bases). Deletions cut 7 bases from V and 3 bases from J, with 7 bases between. The CDR3 spans 12 residues. In germline, CDR1 is MDHEN, CDR2 SYDVKM. CDR3 coding DNA: TGTGCCAGCAAAGGGGACAAAAACATTCAGTACTTC. Its protein is CASKGDKNIQYF. Looking up the rest from reference TRBV28 and TRBJ2-4 gives the full variable domain: DVKVTQSSRYLVKRTGEKVFLECVQDMDHENMFWYRQDPGLGLRLIYFSYDVKMKEKGDIPEGYSVSREKKERFSLILESASTNQTSMYLCASKGDKNIQYFGAGTRLSVL.

The CDR3: CASRGHPGAEAFF. The DNA of the CDR3 is TGTGCCAGCAGGGGACATCCCGGGGCTGAAGCTTTCTTT. J is TRBJ1-1 and V is TRBV2, with D possibly matching TRBD1 (6 bases). The CDR3 has 13 amino acids. Trimming removed 6 bases at V and 6 bases at J, with 14 bases between. Germline assignment: CDR1 SNHLY and CDR2 FYNNEI.

The chain has TRBV18 and TRBJ1-4; D is undetermined. This CDR3 comprises 15 residues. V was pared by 2 bases and J by 7 bases, with 14 bases between. From germline, CDR1 is KGHSH and CDR2 LQKENI. The CDR3 region is CASSPSSVSREKLFF. In DNA, the CDR3 is TGTGCCAGCTCACCATCATCAGTATCGCGTGAAAAACTGTTTTTT. Full variable domain (rest looked up from reference TRBV18 and TRBJ1-4): NAGVMQNPRHLVRRRGQEARLRCSPMKGHSHVYWYRQLPEEGLKFMVYLQKENIIDESGMPKERFSAEFPKEGPSILRIQQVVRGDSAAYFCASSPSSVSREKLFFGSGTQLSVL.

This chain joins TRBV24-1 and TRBJ2-1; TRBD2 aligns across 14 bases. Germline CDR1 KGHDR, CDR2 SFDVKD. Trimming removed 4 bases from V and 9 bases from J; junction bases left unmatched: 13. CDR3 length: 18 residues. The CDR3 DNA reads TGTGCCACCAGTGAGCCAGGGACTAGCGGGGGTCGCTTGGGTGAGCAGTTCTTC. Its protein product is CATSEPGTSGGRLGEQFF.

The V call is TRBV3-1 (or the pseudogene TRBV3-2), the J call TRBJ2-3; TRBD1 matches at 8 bases. The CDR3 contains 15 residues. Germline values: CDR1 LGHDT, CDR2 YNNKEL (reference sequence). J lost 2 bases, V lost 4 bases, and 5 bases had no gene match. The CDR3 sequence: CASSPRDRSTDTQYF. CDR3 sequence (DNA): TGTGCCAGCAGCCCGCGGGACAGGTCCACAGATACGCAGTATTTT.

The V and J genes are TRBV18 and TRBJ1-2; D is unclear. Germline V gives CDR1 KGHSH, CDR2 LQKENI. CDR3 length equals 14 residues. Trimming stripped 2 bases from V and 6 bases from J, with 13 bases between. The CDR3 sequence: CASSPAASWNGYTF. The DNA of the CDR3 is TGTGCCAGCTCACCAGCCGCGAGCTGGAATGGCTACACCTTC.

This sequence joins TRBV6-2 or TRBV6-3 and TRBJ2-7; D is tentatively TRBD1 or TRBD2 (6 bases each). CDR3 length: 13 residues. The V gene's germline CDR1 is MNHEY and CDR2 SVGEGT. The V end was cut by 2 bases, the J end by 2 bases, with 7 bases between. CDR3 DNA: TGTGCCAGCAGTTACGGGGGGCCCTACGAGCAGTACTTC. This sequence encodes CASSYGGPYEQYF.

The rearrangement joins TRBV7-9 to TRBJ1-1; 7 positions match TRBD1. Germline V gives CDR1 SEHNR, CDR2 FQNEAQ (reference sequence). J gave up 5 bases and V 5 bases, and 5 bases lay outside the gene matches. The CDR3 covers 13 residues. In DNA form, the CDR3 reads TGTGCCAGCAGCCCGTGGGACAGAACTGAAGCTTTCTTT. This encodes CASSPWDRTEAFF.

The rearrangement joins TRBV5-5 to TRBJ1-2; the D is unclear. CDR3 size: 13 residues. Trimming removed 3 bases at V and 1 base at J, with 7 bases between. Germline loops: CDR1 SGHKS, CDR2 YYEKEE (reference sequence). The CDR3 loop is CASSSTGNYGYTF. Written as DNA, the CDR3 is TGTGCCAGCAGCTCGACTGGTAACTATGGCTACACCTTC.